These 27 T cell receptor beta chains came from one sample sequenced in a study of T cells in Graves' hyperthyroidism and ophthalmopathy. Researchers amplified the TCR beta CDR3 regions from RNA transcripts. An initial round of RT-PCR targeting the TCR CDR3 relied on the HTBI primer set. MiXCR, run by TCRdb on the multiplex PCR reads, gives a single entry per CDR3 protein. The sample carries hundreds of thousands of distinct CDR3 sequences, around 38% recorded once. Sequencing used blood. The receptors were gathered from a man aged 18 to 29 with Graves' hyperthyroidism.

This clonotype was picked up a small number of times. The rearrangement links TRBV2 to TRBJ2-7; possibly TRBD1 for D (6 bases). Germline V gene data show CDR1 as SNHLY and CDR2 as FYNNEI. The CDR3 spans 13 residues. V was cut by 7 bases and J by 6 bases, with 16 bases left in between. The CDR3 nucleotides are TGTGCCAGCACCGTCCGACAGGATACCGAGCAGTACTTC. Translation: CASTVRQDTEQYF.

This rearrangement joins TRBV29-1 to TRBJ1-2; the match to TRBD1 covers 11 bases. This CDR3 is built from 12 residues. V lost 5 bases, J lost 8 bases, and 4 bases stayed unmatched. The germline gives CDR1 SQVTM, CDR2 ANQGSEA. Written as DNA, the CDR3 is TGCAGCGTTATGGGGACAGGGGGAGGCTACACCTTC. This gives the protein CSVMGTGGGYTF. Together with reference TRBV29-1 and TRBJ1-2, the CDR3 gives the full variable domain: SAVISQKPSRDICQRGTSLTIQCQVDSQVTMMFWYRQQPGQSLTLIATANQGSEATYESGFVIDKFPISRPNLTFSTLTVSNMSPEDSSIYLCSVMGTGGGYTFGSGTRLTVV.

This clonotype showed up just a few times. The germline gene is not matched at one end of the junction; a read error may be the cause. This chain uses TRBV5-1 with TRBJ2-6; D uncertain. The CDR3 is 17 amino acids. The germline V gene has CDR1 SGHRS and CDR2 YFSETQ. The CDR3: CASSLAPALSGANVLTF. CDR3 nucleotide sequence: TGTGCCAGCAGCTTGGCCCCCGCCCTCTCTGGGGCCAACGTCCTGACTTTC.

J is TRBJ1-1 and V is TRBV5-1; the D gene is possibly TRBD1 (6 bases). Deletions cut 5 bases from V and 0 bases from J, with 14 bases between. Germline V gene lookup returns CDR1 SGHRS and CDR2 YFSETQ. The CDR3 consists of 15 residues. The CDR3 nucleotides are TGCGCCAGCAGAGAGGGGGTCTACATGAACACTGAAGCTTTCTTT. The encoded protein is CASREGVYMNTEAFF.

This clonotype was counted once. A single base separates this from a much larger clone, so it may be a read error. The CDR3 loop reads CSILAGDREQYF. The CDR3 DNA reads TGCAGCATTCTAGCGGGAGATCGCGAGCAGTACTTC. The chain links TRBV29-1 to TRBJ2-7, with TRBD2 identical over 10 bases. The V gene's germline CDR1 is SQVTM and CDR2 ANQGSEA. V dropped 8 bases and J dropped 6; count of bases not matched to a gene: 7. CDR3 length equals 12 residues.

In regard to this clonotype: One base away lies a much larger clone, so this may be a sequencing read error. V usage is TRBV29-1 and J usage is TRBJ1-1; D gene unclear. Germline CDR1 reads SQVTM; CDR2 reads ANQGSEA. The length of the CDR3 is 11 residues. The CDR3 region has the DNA TGCGGCCCTTCCCGGATGGGTGAAGCTTTCTTT. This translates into CGPSRMGEAFF.

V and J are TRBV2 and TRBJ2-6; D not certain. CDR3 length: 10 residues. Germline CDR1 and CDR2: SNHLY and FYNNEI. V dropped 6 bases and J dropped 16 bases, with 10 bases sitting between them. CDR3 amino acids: CASSIEQLTF. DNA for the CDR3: TGTGCCAGCAGCATAGAACAGCTGACTTTC.

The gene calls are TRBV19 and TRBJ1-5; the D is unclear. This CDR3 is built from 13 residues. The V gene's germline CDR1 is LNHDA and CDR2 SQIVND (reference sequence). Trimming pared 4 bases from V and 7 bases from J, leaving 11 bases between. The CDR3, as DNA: TGTGCCAGTAGTACCCCGCCCGGCCAGCCCCAGCATTTT. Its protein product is CASSTPPGQPQHF. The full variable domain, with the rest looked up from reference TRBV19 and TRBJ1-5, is DGGITQSPKYLFRKEGQNVTLSCEQNLNHDAMYWYRQDPGQGLRLIYYSQIVNDFQKGDIAEGYSVSREKKESFPLTVTSAQKNPTAFYLCASSTPPGQPQHFGDGTRLSIL.

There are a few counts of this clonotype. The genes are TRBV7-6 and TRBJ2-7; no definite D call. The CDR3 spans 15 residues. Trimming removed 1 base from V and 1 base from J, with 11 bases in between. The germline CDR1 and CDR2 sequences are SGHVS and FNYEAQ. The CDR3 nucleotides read TGTGCCAGCAGCTTAGTCCCAGATTCGTCCTACGAGCAGTACTTC. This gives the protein CASSLVPDSSYEQYF. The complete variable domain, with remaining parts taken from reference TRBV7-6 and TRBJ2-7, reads GAGVSQSPRYKVTKRGQDVALRCDPISGHVSLYWYRQALGQGPEFLTYFNYEAQQDKSGLPNDRFSAERPEGSISTLTIQRTEQRDSAMYRCASSLVPDSSYEQYFGPGTRLTVT.

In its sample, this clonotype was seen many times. The CDR3 sequence is CASSSRAAGELFF. The CDR3 DNA reads as TGTGCCAGCAGTTCCAGGGCCGCCGGGGAGCTGTTTTTT. This chain joins TRBV12-3 or TRBV12-4 and TRBJ2-2, with D perhaps TRBD1 (5 bases). Trimming pared 4 bases from V and 6 bases from J, leaving 9 bases between. The CDR3 has 13 residues.

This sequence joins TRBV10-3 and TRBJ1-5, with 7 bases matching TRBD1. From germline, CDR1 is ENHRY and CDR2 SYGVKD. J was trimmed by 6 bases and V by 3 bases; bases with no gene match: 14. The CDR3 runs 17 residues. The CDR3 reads CAISERGSRGNSQPQHF. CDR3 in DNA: TGTGCCATCAGTGAAAGGGGGAGCAGGGGGAACAGTCAGCCCCAGCATTTT.

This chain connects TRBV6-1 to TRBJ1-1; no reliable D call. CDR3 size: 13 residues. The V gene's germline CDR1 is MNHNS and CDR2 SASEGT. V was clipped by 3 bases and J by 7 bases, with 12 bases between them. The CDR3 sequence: CASSELQGIEAFF. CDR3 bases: TGTGCCAGCAGTGAGCTTCAAGGGATTGAAGCTTTCTTT.

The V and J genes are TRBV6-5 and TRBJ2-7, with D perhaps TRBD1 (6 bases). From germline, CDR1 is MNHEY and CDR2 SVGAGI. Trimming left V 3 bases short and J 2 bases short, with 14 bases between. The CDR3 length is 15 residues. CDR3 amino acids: CASSYLSPGAYEQYF. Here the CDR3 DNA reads TGTGCCAGCAGTTATCTGTCGCCAGGGGCCTACGAGCAGTACTTC.

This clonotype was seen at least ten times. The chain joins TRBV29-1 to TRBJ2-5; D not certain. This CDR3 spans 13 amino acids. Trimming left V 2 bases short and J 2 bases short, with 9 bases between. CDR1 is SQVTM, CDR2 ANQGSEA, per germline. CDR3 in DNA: TGCAGCGTTGAACGGTCCGAACAAGAGACCCAGTACTTC. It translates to CSVERSEQETQYF.

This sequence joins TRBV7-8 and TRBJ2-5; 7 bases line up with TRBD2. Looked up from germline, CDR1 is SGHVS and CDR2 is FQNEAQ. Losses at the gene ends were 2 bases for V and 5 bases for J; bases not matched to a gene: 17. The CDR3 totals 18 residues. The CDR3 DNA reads TGTGCCAGCAGCTTACGCCCGCCCACGACTAGCACTCGGGAGACCCAGTACTTC. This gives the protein CASSLRPPTTSTRETQYF.

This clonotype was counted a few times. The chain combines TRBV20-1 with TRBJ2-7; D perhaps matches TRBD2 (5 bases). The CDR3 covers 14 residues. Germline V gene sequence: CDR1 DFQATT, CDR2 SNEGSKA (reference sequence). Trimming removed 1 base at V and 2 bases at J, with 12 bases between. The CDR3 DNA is TGCAGTGCTAGAGTCCTGGACTCAACCTACGAGCAGTACTTC. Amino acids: CSARVLDSTYEQYF.

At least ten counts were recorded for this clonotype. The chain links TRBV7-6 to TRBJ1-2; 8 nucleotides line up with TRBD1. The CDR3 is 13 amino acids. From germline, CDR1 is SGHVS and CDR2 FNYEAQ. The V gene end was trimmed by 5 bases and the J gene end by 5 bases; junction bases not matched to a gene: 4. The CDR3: CASSPTGEYGYTF. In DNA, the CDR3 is TGTGCCAGCAGCCCGACAGGGGAGTATGGCTACACCTTC.

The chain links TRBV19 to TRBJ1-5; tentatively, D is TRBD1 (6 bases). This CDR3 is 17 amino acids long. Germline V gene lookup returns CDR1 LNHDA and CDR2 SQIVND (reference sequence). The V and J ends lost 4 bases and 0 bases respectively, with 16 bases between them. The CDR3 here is CASSTGRGSYSNQPQHF. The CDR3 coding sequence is TGTGCCAGTAGTACCGGCAGGGGCTCCTATAGCAATCAGCCCCAGCATTTT.

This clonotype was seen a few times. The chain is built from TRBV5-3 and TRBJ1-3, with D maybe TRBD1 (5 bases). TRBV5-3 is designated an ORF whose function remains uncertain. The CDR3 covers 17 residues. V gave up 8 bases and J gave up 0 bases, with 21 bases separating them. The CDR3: CASSERTGYHSGNTIYF. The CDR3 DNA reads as TGTGCCAGCAGCGAACGTACAGGTTACCACTCTGGAAACACCATATATTTT.

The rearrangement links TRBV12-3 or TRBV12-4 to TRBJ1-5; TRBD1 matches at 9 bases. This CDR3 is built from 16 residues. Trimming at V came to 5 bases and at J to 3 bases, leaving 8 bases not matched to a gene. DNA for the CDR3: TGTGCCAGCAGTCCGCCCGGGACAGGGTACAATCAGCCCCAGCATTTT. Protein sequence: CASSPPGTGYNQPQHF.

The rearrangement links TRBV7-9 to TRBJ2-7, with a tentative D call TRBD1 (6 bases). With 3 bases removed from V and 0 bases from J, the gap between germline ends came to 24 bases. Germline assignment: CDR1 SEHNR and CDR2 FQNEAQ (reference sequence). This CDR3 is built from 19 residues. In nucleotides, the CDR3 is TGTGCCAGCAGCTTTGAGGGCCGGGACACAGCCTTAGGCTCCTACGAGCAGTACTTC. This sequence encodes CASSFEGRDTALGSYEQYF.

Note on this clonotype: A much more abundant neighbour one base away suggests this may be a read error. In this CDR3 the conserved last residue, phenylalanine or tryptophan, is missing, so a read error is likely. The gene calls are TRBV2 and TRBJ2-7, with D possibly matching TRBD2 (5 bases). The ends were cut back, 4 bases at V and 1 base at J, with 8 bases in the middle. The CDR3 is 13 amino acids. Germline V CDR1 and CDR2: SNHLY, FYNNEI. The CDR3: CASSGSGSYEQYL. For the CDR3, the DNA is TGTGCCAGCAGTGGAAGCGGATCCTACGAGCAGTACCTC.

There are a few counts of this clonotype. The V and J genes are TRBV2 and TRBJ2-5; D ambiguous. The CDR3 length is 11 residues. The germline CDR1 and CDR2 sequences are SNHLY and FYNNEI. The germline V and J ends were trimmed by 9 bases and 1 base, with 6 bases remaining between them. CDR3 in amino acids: CARRIQETQYF. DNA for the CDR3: TGTGCCAGGCGGATCCAAGAGACCCAGTACTTC.

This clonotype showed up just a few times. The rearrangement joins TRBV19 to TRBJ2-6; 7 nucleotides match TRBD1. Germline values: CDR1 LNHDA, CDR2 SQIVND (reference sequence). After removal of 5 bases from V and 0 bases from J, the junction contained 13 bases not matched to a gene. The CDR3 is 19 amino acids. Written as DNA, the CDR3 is TGTGCCAGTAGTCCAGACCCAGGGGGATATTACTCTGGGGCCAACGTCCTGACTTTC. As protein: CASSPDPGGYYSGANVLTF.

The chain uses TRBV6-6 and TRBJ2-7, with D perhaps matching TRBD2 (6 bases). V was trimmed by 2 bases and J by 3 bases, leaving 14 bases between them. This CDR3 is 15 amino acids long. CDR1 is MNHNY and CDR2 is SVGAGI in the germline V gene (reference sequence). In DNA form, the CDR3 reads TGTGCCAGCAGTTACCCGGGGGAAGGGGACTACGAGCAGTACTTC. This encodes CASSYPGEGDYEQYF.

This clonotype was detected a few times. The CDR3 bases are TGCGCCAGCAGCCAATGGCAGGGGTCGAACACTGAAGCTTTCTTT. Protein product: CASSQWQGSNTEAFF. The J gene is TRBJ1-1, the V gene TRBV4-1; D possibly corresponds to TRBD1 (6 bases). V shed 2 bases and J shed 1 base, with 11 bases lying between them. Germline values: CDR1 MGHRA, CDR2 YSYEKL. This CDR3 comprises 15 residues.

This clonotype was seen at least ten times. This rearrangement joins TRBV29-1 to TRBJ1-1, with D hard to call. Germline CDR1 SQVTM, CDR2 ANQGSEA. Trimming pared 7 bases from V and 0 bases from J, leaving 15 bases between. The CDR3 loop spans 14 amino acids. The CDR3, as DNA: TGCAGCGCGATACCTCTCACCTTGAACACTGAAGCTTTCTTT. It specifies CSAIPLTLNTEAFF.